This TCR beta chain was retrieved from a study of radiation and T cells in renal cell carcinoma. CDR1 and CDR2 from the germline V gene are GTSNPN and SVGIG (reference sequence). This CDR3 has 14 residues. V was clipped by 4 bases and J by 5 bases; unmatched bases: 7. General study results and limits: In blood, top tumor clones expanded by 2 weeks, shrinking by 4. Baseline intratumoral clonotype presence is unknown without pretreatment biopsies.

Time point meaning: blood 2 weeks post-SBRT. The treatment: 15 Gy SBRT to primary tumor, nephrectomy 4 weeks later. Blood was sampled at baseline, 2 weeks and 4 weeks after SBRT. Clear cell pathology was present in this patient's renal cell carcinoma. Repertoires were generated with immunoSEQ multiplex PCR, while TCRdb's copy carries only in-frame clones and drops some. Here the sample spans approximately 75,000 clones, 82% being singletons. This clone appeared a single time. The antigen is undetermined. This clonotype was obtained from a man between 60 and 75 years old with renal cell carcinoma. This rearrangement joins TRBV30 to TRBJ2-5; TRBD1 aligns across 10 bases. The material was blood, obtained from a patient whose treatment included radiotherapy and nephrectomy. CDR3 amino acids: CAWKTGGRSETQYF. DNA of the CDR3: TGTGCCTGGAAGACAGGGGGCAGATCGGAGACCCAGTACTTC.